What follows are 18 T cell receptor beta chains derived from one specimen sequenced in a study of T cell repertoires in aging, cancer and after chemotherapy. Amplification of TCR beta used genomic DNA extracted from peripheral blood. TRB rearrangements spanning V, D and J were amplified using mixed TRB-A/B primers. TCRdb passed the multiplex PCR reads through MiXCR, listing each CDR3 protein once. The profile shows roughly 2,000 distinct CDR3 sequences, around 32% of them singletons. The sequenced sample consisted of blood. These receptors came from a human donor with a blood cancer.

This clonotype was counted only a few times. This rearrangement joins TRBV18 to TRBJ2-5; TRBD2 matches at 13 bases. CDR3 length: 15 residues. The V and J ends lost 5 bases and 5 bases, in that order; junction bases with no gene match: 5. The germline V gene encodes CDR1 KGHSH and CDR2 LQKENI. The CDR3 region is CASSSGLAGVETQYF. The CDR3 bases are TGTGCCAGCTCATCCGGACTAGCGGGGGTTGAGACCCAGTACTTC.

This CDR3 is CASSSVGTGAHTQYF. The CDR3 DNA follows: TGTGCCAGCAGCTCCGTCGGGACAGGGGCCCATACGCAGTATTTT. The gene calls are TRBV5-6 and TRBJ2-3, with 10 positions matching TRBD1. The V gene's germline CDR1 is SGHDT and CDR2 YYEEEE. The CDR3 contains 15 residues. Trimming took 3 bases from V and 7 from J; bases not matched to a gene: 8.

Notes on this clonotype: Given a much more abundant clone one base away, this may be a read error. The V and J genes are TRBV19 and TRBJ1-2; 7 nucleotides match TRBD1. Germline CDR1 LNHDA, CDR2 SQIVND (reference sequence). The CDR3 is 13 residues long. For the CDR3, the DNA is TGTGTCATCCCAGGGGGAGCAGACTATGGCTACACCTTC. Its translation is CVIPGGADYGYTF.

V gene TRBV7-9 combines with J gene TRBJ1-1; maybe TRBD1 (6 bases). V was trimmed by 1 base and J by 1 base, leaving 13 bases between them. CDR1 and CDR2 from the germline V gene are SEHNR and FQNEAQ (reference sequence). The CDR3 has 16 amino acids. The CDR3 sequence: CASSLVVRGTNTEAFF. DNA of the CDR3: TGTGCCAGCAGCTTAGTGGTGAGGGGGACGAACACTGAAGCTTTCTTT.

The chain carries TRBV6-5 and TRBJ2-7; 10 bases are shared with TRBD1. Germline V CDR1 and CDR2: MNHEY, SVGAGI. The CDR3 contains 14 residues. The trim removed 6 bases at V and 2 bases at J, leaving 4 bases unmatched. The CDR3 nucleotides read TGTGCCAGCAGGCCGGGACAGGGGACCTACGAGCAGTACTTC. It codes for CASRPGQGTYEQYF.

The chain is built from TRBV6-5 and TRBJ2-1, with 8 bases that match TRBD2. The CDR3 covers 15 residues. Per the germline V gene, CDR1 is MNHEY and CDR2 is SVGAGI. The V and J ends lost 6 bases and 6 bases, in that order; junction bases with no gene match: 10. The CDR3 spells CASSELAAAFNEQFF. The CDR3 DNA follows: TGTGCCAGCAGCGAACTAGCGGCCGCCTTCAATGAGCAGTTCTTC.

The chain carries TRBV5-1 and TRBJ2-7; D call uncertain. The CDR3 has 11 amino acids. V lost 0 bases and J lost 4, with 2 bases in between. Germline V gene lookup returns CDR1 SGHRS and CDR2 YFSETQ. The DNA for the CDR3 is TGCGCCAGCAGCTTGGGGTACGAGCAGTACTTC. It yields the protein CASSLGYEQYF.

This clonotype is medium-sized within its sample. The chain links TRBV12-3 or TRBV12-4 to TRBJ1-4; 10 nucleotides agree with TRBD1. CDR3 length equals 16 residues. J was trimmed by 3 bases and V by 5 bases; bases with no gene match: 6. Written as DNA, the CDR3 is TGTGCCAGCAGTGATCCCGGGACAGGGGCTAATGAAAAACTGTTTTTT. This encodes CASSDPGTGANEKLFF.

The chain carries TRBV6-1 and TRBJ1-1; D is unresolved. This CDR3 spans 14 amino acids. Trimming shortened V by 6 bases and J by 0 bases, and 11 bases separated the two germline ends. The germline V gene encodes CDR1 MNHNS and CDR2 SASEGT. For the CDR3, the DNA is TGTGCCAGCAGCCCGGACTTTGTGAACACTGAAGCTTTCTTT. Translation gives CASSPDFVNTEAFF.

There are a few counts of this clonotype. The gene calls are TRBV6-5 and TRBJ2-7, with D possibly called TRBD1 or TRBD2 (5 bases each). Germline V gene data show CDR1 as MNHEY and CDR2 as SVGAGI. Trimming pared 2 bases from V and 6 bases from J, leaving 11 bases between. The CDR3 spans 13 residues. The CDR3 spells CASSYGTGLEQYF. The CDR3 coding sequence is TGTGCCAGCAGTTACGGGACCGGTCTCGAGCAGTACTTC.

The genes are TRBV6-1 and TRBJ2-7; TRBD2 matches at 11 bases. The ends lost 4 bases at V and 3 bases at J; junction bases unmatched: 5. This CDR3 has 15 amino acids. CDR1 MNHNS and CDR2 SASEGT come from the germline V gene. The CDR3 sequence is CASSATSGGLYEQYF. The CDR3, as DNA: TGTGCCAGCAGTGCTACTAGCGGGGGCCTCTACGAGCAGTACTTC.

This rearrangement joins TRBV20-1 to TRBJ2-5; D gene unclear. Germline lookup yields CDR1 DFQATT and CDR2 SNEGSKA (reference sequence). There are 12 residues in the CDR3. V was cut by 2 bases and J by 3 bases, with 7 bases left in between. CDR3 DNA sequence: TGCAGTGCTAGATCTGGAAAAGAGACCCAGTACTTC. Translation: CSARSGKETQYF.

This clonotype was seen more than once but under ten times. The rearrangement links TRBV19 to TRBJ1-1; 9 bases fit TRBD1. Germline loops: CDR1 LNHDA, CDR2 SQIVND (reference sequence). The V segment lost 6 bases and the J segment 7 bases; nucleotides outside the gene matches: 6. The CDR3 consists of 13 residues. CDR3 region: CASRGTGRVEAFF. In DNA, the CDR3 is TGTGCCAGTAGGGGGACAGGGCGGGTTGAAGCTTTCTTT.

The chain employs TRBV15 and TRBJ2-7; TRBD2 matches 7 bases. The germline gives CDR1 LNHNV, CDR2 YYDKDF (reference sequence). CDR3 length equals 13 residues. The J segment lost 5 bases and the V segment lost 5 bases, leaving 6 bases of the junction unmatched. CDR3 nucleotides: TGTGCCACCAGCTCGGGAGGCAAGAACGAGCAGTACTTC. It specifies CATSSGGKNEQYF.

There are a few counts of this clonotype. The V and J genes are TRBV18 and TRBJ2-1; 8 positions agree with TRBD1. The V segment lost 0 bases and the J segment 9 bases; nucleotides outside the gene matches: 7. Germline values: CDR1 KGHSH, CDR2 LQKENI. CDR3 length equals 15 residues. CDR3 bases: TGTGCCAGCTCACCACCGTCCAGGGGGCTATCTGAGCAGTTCTTC. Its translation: CASSPPSRGLSEQFF.

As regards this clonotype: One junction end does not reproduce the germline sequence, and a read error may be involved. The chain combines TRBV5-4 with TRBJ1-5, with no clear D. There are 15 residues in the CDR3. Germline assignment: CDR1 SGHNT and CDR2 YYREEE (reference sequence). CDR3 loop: CASSQDNVSNQPQHF. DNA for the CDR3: TGCGCCAGCAGCCAAGATAACGTAAGCAATCAGCCCCAGCATTTT. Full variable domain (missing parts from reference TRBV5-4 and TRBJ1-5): ETGVTQSPTHLIKTRGQQVTLRCSSQSGHNTVSWYQQALGQGPQFIFQYYREEENGRGNFPPRFSGLQFPNYSSELNVNALELDDSALYLCASSQDNVSNQPQHFGDGTRLSIL.

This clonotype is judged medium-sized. The CDR3 region has the DNA TGTGCCAGCAGCTTAACGGCGGGGAGAGGGAACGAGCAGTACTTC. It translates to CASSLTAGRGNEQYF. This chain joins TRBV13 and TRBJ2-7, with D perhaps TRBD2 (6 bases). The CDR3 has 15 residues. The V and J ends lost 2 bases and 5 bases respectively, with 16 bases between them. Germline CDR1 PRHDT, CDR2 FYEKMQ (reference sequence). Full variable domain (remainder filled in from reference TRBV13 and TRBJ2-7): AAGVIQSPRHLIKEKRETATLKCYPIPRHDTVYWYQQGPGQDPQFLISFYEKMQSDKGSIPDRFSAQQFSDYHSELNMSSLELGDSALYFCASSLTAGRGNEQYFGPGTRLTVT.

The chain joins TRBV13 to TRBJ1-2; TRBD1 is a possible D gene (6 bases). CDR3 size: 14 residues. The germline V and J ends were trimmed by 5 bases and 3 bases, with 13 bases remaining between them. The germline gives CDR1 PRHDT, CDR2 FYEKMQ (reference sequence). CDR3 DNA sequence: TGTGCCAGCAGCATTCAGACAGGAGACTATGGCTACACCTTC. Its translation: CASSIQTGDYGYTF.